This T cell receptor beta chain was profiled in a study of cytomegalovirus exposure and HLA in healthy donors. Clones were read by immunoSEQ multiplex PCR, and TCRdb kept only the in-frame ones, dropping some. This sample has around 300,000 clones; roughly 90% occur once, and the top ten carry 0.92%. V was pared by 5 bases and J by 0 bases, with 20 bases between. The CDR3 runs 18 residues. The germline gives CDR1 SGHAT, CDR2 FQNNGV. The J gene is TRBJ2-4, the V gene TRBV11-2, with D possibly being TRBD1 (5 bases). Sequencing input: PBMCs. This TCR was recovered from a woman between 18 and 29 years old in good health and CMV-seronegative. The CDR3 DNA reads TGTGCCAGCAGCCTAGGGGCTATAAAAGAACTAGCCAAAAACATTCAGTACTTC. Protein product: CASSLGAIKELAKNIQYF. The full variable domain, with the rest looked up from reference TRBV11-2 and TRBJ2-4, is EAGVAQSPRYKIIEKRQSVAFWCNPISGHATLYWYQQILGQGPKLLIQFQNNGVVDDSQLPKDRFSAERLKGVDSTLKIQPAKLEDSAVYLCASSLGAIKELAKNIQYFGAGTRLSVL.